The 5 T cell receptor beta chains in this list originate from one sample, sequenced in a study of T cell responses to AZD1222 COVID-19 vaccine. TCRdb keeps only in-frame clones here, not all; method: immunoSEQ multiplex PCR. Here the sample spans fewer than 100,000 clones, roughly nine tenths being singletons. The specimen was peripheral blood, collected 28 days after the second AZD1222 dose. These receptors were collected from an adult who received the AZD1222 COVID-19 vaccine.

The chain couples TRBV19 to TRBJ1-4, with D hard to call. V lost 4 bases and J lost 2, with 8 bases in between. The CDR3 runs to 14 residues. Germline V gene sequence: CDR1 LNHDA, CDR2 SQIVND (reference sequence). CDR3 amino acids: CASSTRSTNEKLFF. As DNA, the CDR3 is TGTGCCAGTAGTACTCGAAGTACTAATGAAAAACTGTTTTTT.

The V gene is TRBV6-2 or TRBV6-3, the J gene TRBJ1-3; no clear D. Trimming removed 2 bases at V and 1 base at J, with 12 bases between. The CDR3 runs 16 residues. Germline-derived CDR1 and CDR2 are MNHEY and SVGEGT. CDR3 DNA: TGTGCCAGCAGTTACCCTCCCGGGCAATCTGGAAACACCATATATTTT. It yields the protein CASSYPPGQSGNTIYF.

The genes are TRBV5-1 and TRBJ1-1; the D gene is possibly TRBD1 (6 bases). Trimming left V 8 bases short and J 4 bases short, with 18 bases between. The CDR3 contains 14 residues. Germline loops: CDR1 SGHRS, CDR2 YFSETQ. The CDR3 DNA sequence: TGCGCCAGTTTTACAGGGTCGGGGGGCACTGAAGCTTTCTTT. Translation: CASFTGSGGTEAFF.

The chain joins TRBV5-1 to TRBJ2-3, with D hard to call. V was shortened by 6 bases and J by 2 bases, with 19 bases between the two germline ends. This CDR3 is built from 16 residues. Per the germline V gene, CDR1 is SGHRS and CDR2 is YFSETQ. The CDR3 coding sequence is TGCGCCAGCACCCGTCCGGACCCGTCGGACACAGATACGCAGTATTTT. It specifies CASTRPDPSDTDTQYF. Complete variable domain (other parts from reference TRBV5-1 and TRBJ2-3): KAGVTQTPRYLIKTRGQQVTLSCSPISGHRSVSWYQQTPGQGLQFLFEYFSETQRNKGNFPGRFSGRQFSNSRSEMNVSTLELGDSALYLCASTRPDPSDTDTQYFGPGTRLTVL.

This clone was counted only a few times. V usage is TRBV5-4 and J usage is TRBJ1-1; D might be TRBD1 (5 bases). V lost 0 bases, J lost 2 bases, and 8 bases lay in between. The CDR3 spans 14 residues. Germline V lookup: CDR1 SGHNT, CDR2 YYREEE (reference sequence). The CDR3, as DNA: TGTGCCAGCAGCTTGGCCAGGGCCAACACTGAAGCTTTCTTT. It codes for CASSLARANTEAFF.